This T cell receptor (beta chain) was captured in a study of T-cell memory formation after mild COVID-19. There are a few counts of this clonotype. The CDR3 length is 13 residues. With 3 bases removed from V and 8 bases from J, the gap between germline ends came to 13 bases. The germline gives CDR1 KGHSH, CDR2 LQKENI. Each CDR3 protein gets one entry after TCRdb re-called the 5' RACE reads with MiXCR. The sample has 29,000 or so distinct CDR3 sequences, about 15% seen once. Sequences were obtained from PBMCs or a T cell subset sorted from them (not recorded which). The clonotype originates from an adult who had mild COVID-19 (a few samples of this study predate the infection). Cell type and time point are not known. The rearrangement joins TRBV18 to TRBJ1-2; unclear D gene. CDR3 protein: CASSPTAGHGYTF. The CDR3 DNA reads as TGTGCCAGCTCACCTACGGCAGGTCACGGCTACACCTTC.